This T cell receptor (beta chain) was found in a study of CD8+ T cells in alopecia areata. The germline V gene has CDR1 SGDLS and CDR2 YYNGEE. The V and J ends lost 0 bases and 0 bases respectively, with 10 bases between them. This CDR3 region has 17 residues. TCR sequencing used cDNA made by reverse transcription of extracted RNA. Sequenced by immunoSEQ multiplex PCR; TCRdb stores in-frame clones only, minus some. The sample includes 170,000 or so clones, 58% of them seen just once. Treatment here: oral pan-JAK inhibitor, 5-10 mg twice daily. This sequence originates from a human donor with alopecia areata. Source: CD8+ T cells sorted from blood, taken at week 24, from a patient treated with tofacitinib. The chain combines TRBV9 with TRBJ1-6; TRBD1 might be the D (6 bases). CDR3 nucleotide sequence: TGTGCCAGCAGCGTAGATCTCAGGGGCTCCTATAATTCACCCCTCCACTTT. Protein product: CASSVDLRGSYNSPLHF.